This record concerns one TCR beta chain sequence. Which cohort a participant joined came from the clinical history participants gave. The sample comes from a study of blood T cell repertoires in COVID-19. With V trimmed by 4 bases and J by 4 bases, 9 bases remained unmatched. The CDR3 spans 16 residues. From germline, CDR1 is MGHDK and CDR2 SYGVNS. Measured with immunoSEQ multiplex PCR; TCRdb has only the in-frame clones, and not every one. The table includes around 160,000 clones, 87% detected once. The clonotype was recovered from a woman in her 40s who had been exposed to COVID-19. V is TRBV25-1 and J is TRBJ2-3, with TRBD1 identical over 9 bases. Sequenced material: PBMCs or T cells enriched from blood (not recorded which). The CDR3, as DNA: TGTGCCAGCAGTGTTACAGGGGGCGGTCTCTCAGATACGCAGTATTTT. This codes for CASSVTGGGLSDTQYF.